The 14 T cell receptor beta chains in this list originate from one sample, sequenced in a study of cytomegalovirus exposure and HLA in healthy donors. It was with 60 Vbeta and 13 Jbeta primers that the PCR ran. Repertoires were generated with immunoSEQ multiplex PCR, while TCRdb's copy carries only in-frame clones and drops some. The sample lists 150,000 to 200,000 clones; roughly 83% were seen once. The specimen was PBMCs. The receptors shown here come from a boy aged 2 to 9 in good health and CMV-seronegative.

The chain joins TRBV19 to TRBJ2-1, with 9 positions matching TRBD2. CDR1 and CDR2 (germline): LNHDA, SQIVND (reference sequence). The CDR3 is made up of 18 amino acids. V shed 6 bases, J shed 0 bases, and the junction held 12 bases outside the gene matches. CDR3 protein: CASSLSILAGYSYNEQFF. CDR3 in DNA: TGTGCCAGTAGCCTCTCAATCCTAGCGGGATACTCCTACAATGAGCAGTTCTTC.

The V call is TRBV5-1, the J call TRBJ2-7; the match to TRBD1 covers 7 bases. This CDR3 comprises 14 residues. Germline V gene data show CDR1 as SGHRS and CDR2 as YFSETQ. V was pared by 0 bases and J by 5 bases, with 5 bases of the junction left unmatched. CDR3 nucleotide sequence: TGCGCCAGCAGCTTGGTTCCGGGGACAGACGAGCAGTACTTC. Translating it yields CASSLVPGTDEQYF.

The CDR3 DNA reads as TGCAGCGTTGTACCTAGCGGGAGGACAGATACGCAGTATTTT. Its protein product is CSVVPSGRTDTQYF. The chain is built from TRBV29-1 and TRBJ2-3; the match to TRBD2 covers 11 bases. CDR3 length: 14 residues. Germline values: CDR1 SQVTM, CDR2 ANQGSEA. With 4 bases clipped from V and 3 bases from J, the junction kept 3 bases outside the gene matches.

The rearrangement links TRBV4-2 to TRBJ2-3; 15 bases map to TRBD2. Trimming took 4 bases from V and 1 from J; bases not matched to a gene: 12. The germline CDR1 and CDR2 sequences are LGHNA and YNFKEQ. The CDR3 is made up of 20 amino acids. The CDR3 is CASSPYPPGLAGGGTDTQYF. The CDR3, as DNA: TGTGCCAGCAGCCCCTACCCCCCAGGACTAGCGGGAGGGGGCACAGATACGCAGTATTTT.

The chain links TRBV6-5 to TRBJ2-7, with 8 nucleotides matching TRBD2. V shed 10 bases, J shed 3 bases, and the junction held 8 bases outside the gene matches. This CDR3 spans 13 amino acids. The germline gives CDR1 MNHEY, CDR2 SVGAGI. CDR3 DNA sequence: TGTGCCACGGGCAGCGGGAGAAGCTACGAGCAGTACTTC. It codes for CATGSGRSYEQYF.

The V call is TRBV10-1, the J call TRBJ2-5; perhaps TRBD1 as D (6 bases). The germline gives CDR1 WNHNN, CDR2 SYGVQD (reference sequence). The CDR3 totals 14 residues. V shed 5 bases and J shed 1 base, with 11 bases lying between them. Here the CDR3 reads CASSPGQLQETQYF. CDR3 nucleotides: TGCGCCAGCAGTCCGGGACAACTCCAAGAGACCCAGTACTTC.

The genes are TRBV27 and TRBJ1-3, with 8 positions matching TRBD1. The V gene end was trimmed by 1 base and the J gene end by 0 bases; junction bases not matched to a gene: 11. The CDR3 loop spans 19 amino acids. Germline loops: CDR1 MNHEY, CDR2 SMNVEV (reference sequence). The DNA of the CDR3 is TGTGCCAGCAGTTTATGTGTTAGGACAGGGCAAAGCTCTGGAAACACCATATATTTT. Translated, it gives CASSLCVRTGQSSGNTIYF.

This clone has only one observation. J is TRBJ1-2 and V is TRBV28, with 10 bases identical to TRBD1. The trim removed 5 bases at V and 2 bases at J, leaving 5 bases unmatched. The CDR3 runs 15 residues. CDR1 is MDHEN, CDR2 SYDVKM, per germline. The CDR3 region has the DNA TGTGCCAGCAGTCCGTGGACAGGGGGGAACTATGGCTACACCTTC. Residues: CASSPWTGGNYGYTF.

This clone was counted between two and nine times. The rearrangement uses TRBV19 and TRBJ2-6; 8 bases are a match to TRBD1. V lost 9 bases, J lost 2 bases, and 6 bases stayed unmatched. This CDR3 spans 15 amino acids. CDR1 and CDR2 from the germline V gene are LNHDA and SQIVND (reference sequence). CDR3 sequence (DNA): TGTGCCAGCTACGAACAGGGGGCTGGGGCCAACGTCCTGACTTTC. It codes for CASYEQGAGANVLTF.

The chain carries TRBV6-1 and TRBJ2-1; D possibly corresponds to TRBD2 (6 bases). Per germline, CDR1 MNHNS and CDR2 SASEGT. This CDR3 has 15 residues. Trimming took 6 bases from V and 0 from J, leaving 12 bases between them. CDR3 bases: TGTGCCAGCAGAGAATCCGGGAGCTCCTACAATGAGCAGTTCTTC. Translated: CASRESGSSYNEQFF.

The rearrangement joins TRBV19 to TRBJ2-7; 10 bases match TRBD2. This CDR3 is 14 amino acids long. J lost 3 bases, V lost 4 bases, and 3 bases had no gene match. Germline assignment: CDR1 LNHDA and CDR2 SQIVND (reference sequence). CDR3 bases: TGTGCCAGTAGTAGTAGCGGGGGGAACTACGAGCAGTACTTC. Amino acid sequence: CASSSSGGNYEQYF. The full variable domain, rest sourced from reference TRBV19 and TRBJ2-7, is DGGITQSPKYLFRKEGQNVTLSCEQNLNHDAMYWYRQDPGQGLRLIYYSQIVNDFQKGDIAEGYSVSREKKESFPLTVTSAQKNPTAFYLCASSSSGGNYEQYFGPGTRLTVT.

The chain recombines TRBV5-1 with TRBJ1-1; 7 nucleotides agree with TRBD1. The J segment lost 6 bases and the V segment lost 1 base, leaving 3 bases of the junction unmatched. Germline loops: CDR1 SGHRS, CDR2 YFSETQ. The CDR3 sequence is 13 residues long. CDR3 sequence reads: CASSLTGAAEAFF. The CDR3 bases are TGCGCCAGCAGCTTGACAGGGGCGGCTGAAGCTTTCTTT.

The V call is TRBV11-3, the J call TRBJ2-1; 14 bases are a match to TRBD2. The CDR3 length is 15 residues. J lost 6 bases, V lost 4 bases, and 2 bases had no gene match. Germline CDR1 is SGHNT and CDR2 is YENEEA. In DNA, the CDR3 is TGTGCCAGCAGCTCAGGACTAGCGGGAGGCAATGAGCAGTTCTTC. It translates to CASSSGLAGGNEQFF.

The rearrangement links TRBV10-3 to TRBJ2-1; maybe TRBD2 (6 bases). Germline V CDR1 and CDR2: ENHRY, SYGVKD. CDR3 length: 11 amino acids. Trimming took 10 bases from V and 8 from J, leaving 12 bases between them. CDR3 region: CATRLVDEQFF. In DNA form, the CDR3 reads TGTGCCACCCGACTAGTGGATGAGCAGTTCTTC.